Reported below is one TCR beta chain. Its target is not known. The data are from a study of blood T cells in healthy people across ages. Study-level results: PBMCs that were unsorted prevented a conclusive naive versus antigen-experienced comparison. Age showed a roughly linear inverse relationship with TCR beta diversity per million T cells. A strong correlation between TCR beta diversity and naive T cell percentage was seen.

The CDR3 is 16 residues long. The V gene end was trimmed by 1 base and the J gene end by 1 base; junction bases not matched to a gene: 6. Germline V CDR1 and CDR2: DFQATT, SNEGSKA (reference sequence). Primed by a sample-barcoded 5' primer and a J-beta primer mix, a second PCR proceeded for about 6 to 11 cycles. Every sample produced at least 2.5 million CDR3-containing paired-end reads. Each CDR3 protein is one row after TCRdb ran MiXCR on the 5' RACE reads. Among around 1.5 million distinct CDR3 sequences listed, around 59% were seen once. The sequenced sample was blood. This receptor was identified in a man younger than 35 in good health. The chain uses TRBV20-1 and TRBJ2-5; 10 bases are shared with TRBD1. The CDR3 protein is CSARVGTGVGQETQYF. CDR3 nucleotides: TGCAGTGCTAGAGTCGGGACAGGGGTTGGCCAAGAGACCCAGTACTTC.